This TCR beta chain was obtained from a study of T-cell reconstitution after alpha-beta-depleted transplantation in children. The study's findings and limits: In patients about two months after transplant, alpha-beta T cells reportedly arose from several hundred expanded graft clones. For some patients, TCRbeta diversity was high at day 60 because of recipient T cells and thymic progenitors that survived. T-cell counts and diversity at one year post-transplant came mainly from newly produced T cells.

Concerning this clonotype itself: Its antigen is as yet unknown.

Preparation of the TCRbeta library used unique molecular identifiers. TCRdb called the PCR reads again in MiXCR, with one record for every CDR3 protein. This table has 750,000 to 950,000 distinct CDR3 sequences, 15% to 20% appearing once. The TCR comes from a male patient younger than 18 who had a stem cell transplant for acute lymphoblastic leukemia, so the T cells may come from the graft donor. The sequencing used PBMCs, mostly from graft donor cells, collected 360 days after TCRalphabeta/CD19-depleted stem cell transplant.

The CDR3, as DNA: TGTGCCAGCAGCACCCCCGACAAGACGAACACCGGGGAGCTGTTTTTT. Translation: CASSTPDKTNTGELFF. The chain joins TRBV21-1 to TRBJ2-2; the table's D call, TRBD1, has no DNA check behind it. TRBV21-1 is described as a pseudogene. CDR3 size: 16 residues.